These 15 T cell receptor beta chains share one sample of origin, sequenced in a study of T cells in Graves' hyperthyroidism and ophthalmopathy. The investigators amplified TCR beta CDR3 regions from RNA transcripts. First-round RT-PCR targeting the TCR CDR3 was performed with the HTBI primer set. MiXCR was run by TCRdb on the multiplex PCR reads, yielding one entry per CDR3 protein. The sample holds hundreds of thousands of distinct CDR3 sequences; around 40% are singletons and the top ten take around 32%. The sequencing sample was made of blood. All receptors derive from a woman aged 40 to 55 with Graves' hyperthyroidism.

This CDR3 is CASSALWRRRSGNTIYF. CDR3 coding DNA: TGTGCCAGCAGCGCACTGTGGAGAAGGCGCTCTGGAAACACCATATATTTT. The chain is built from TRBV3-1 and TRBJ1-3, with unresolved D. Germline V gene data show CDR1 as LGHDT and CDR2 as YNNKEL (reference sequence). V was trimmed by 5 bases and J by 0 bases, leaving 17 bases between them. There are 17 residues in the CDR3.

The genes are TRBV6-5 and TRBJ2-2; TRBD1 might be the D (6 bases). Per germline, CDR1 MNHEY and CDR2 SVGAGI. The CDR3 runs 15 residues. The ends were cut back, 4 bases at V and 3 bases at J, with 12 bases in the middle. The CDR3 region has the DNA TGTGCCAGCAGTTCACAGGGATTGGACACCGGGGAGCTGTTTTTT. This gives the protein CASSSQGLDTGELFF.

The chain is built from TRBV7-2 and TRBJ1-5; 9 positions match TRBD1. V lost 3 bases, J lost 3 bases, and 6 bases stayed unmatched. From germline, CDR1 is SGHTA and CDR2 FQGNSA. CDR3 length equals 16 residues. The CDR3 loop reads CASSLSGTGINQPQHF. CDR3 DNA sequence: TGTGCCAGCAGCTTGTCCGGGACAGGGATCAATCAGCCCCAGCATTTT.

This chain uses TRBV7-9 with TRBJ1-2; 8 nucleotides line up with TRBD1. J was trimmed by 13 bases and V by 5 bases; bases with no gene match: 6. This CDR3 region has 11 residues. Germline V gene lookup returns CDR1 SEHNR and CDR2 FQNEAQ (reference sequence). The CDR3 DNA sequence: TGTGCCAGCAGCCAAGGACAGGGACGCACCTTC. This encodes CASSQGQGRTF.

The rearrangement uses TRBV29-1 and TRBJ2-3, with TRBD2 identical over 9 bases. Germline lookup yields CDR1 SQVTM and CDR2 ANQGSEA. V gave up 4 bases and J gave up 6 bases; unmatched junction bases: 2. CDR3 length: 12 residues. CDR3 sequence (DNA): TGCAGCGTTGTGCGGGGGGGGGATACGCAGTATTTT. Amino acids: CSVVRGGDTQYF.

The V gene is TRBV2, the J gene TRBJ2-5; D may be TRBD2 (6 bases). V was cut by 8 bases and J by 4 bases, with 11 bases left in between. Germline CDR1 SNHLY, CDR2 FYNNEI. The CDR3 extends over 12 amino acids. CDR3 amino acids: CASGGSPETQYF. As DNA, the CDR3 is TGTGCCAGCGGGGGGTCCCCAGAGACCCAGTACTTC.

Remarks on this clonotype: A much larger clonotype is one base distant, so this may be a read error. The chain recombines TRBV7-9 with TRBJ2-2; D possibly corresponds to TRBD1 (6 bases). The CDR3 length is 12 residues. CDR1 and CDR2 (germline): SEHNR, FQNEAQ (reference sequence). The DNA of the CDR3 is TGTGCCAGCAGCCGACAGGCCGGGGAGCTGCTTTTT. It is translated as CASSRQAGELLF.

The chain combines TRBV12-3 or TRBV12-4 with TRBJ2-3; possible D gene TRBD1, 6 bases. Trimming removed 8 bases from V and 6 bases from J, with 15 bases in between. This CDR3 has 13 amino acids. CDR3 loop: CASREVGADTQYF. The DNA of the CDR3 is TGTGCCAGCCGTGAGGTGGGGGCGGATACGCAGTATTTT.

Ten or more counts support this clonotype. The chain couples TRBV10-3 to TRBJ1-2; D is unresolved. The CDR3 has 13 amino acids. CDR1 and CDR2 from the germline V gene are ENHRY and SYGVKD. Trimming removed 4 bases from V and 2 bases from J, with 8 bases in between. CDR3 sequence reads: CAISGATNYGYTF. The CDR3 DNA is TGTGCCATCAGTGGCGCTACCAACTATGGCTACACCTTC.

With respect to this clonotype: This may stem from a read error, because a much larger clone lies one nucleotide away. The CDR3 sequence is CASSYGGGEENLFF. CDR3 bases: TGTGCCAGCAGTTACGGGGGGGGGGAAGAAAACCTGTTTTTT. This chain uses TRBV5-1 with TRBJ1-4; maybe TRBD1 (5 bases). Per germline, CDR1 SGHRS and CDR2 YFSETQ. The length of the CDR3 is 14 residues.

The chain is built from TRBV12-3 or TRBV12-4 and TRBJ1-2; D unresolved. Trimming left V 3 bases short and J 0 bases short, with 11 bases between. The CDR3 is 15 amino acids. CDR3 region: CASSFSRLANYGYTF. CDR3 DNA sequence: TGTGCCAGCAGTTTTTCTAGGTTAGCTAACTATGGCTACACCTTC.

The chain uses TRBV19 and TRBJ2-7, with 9 bases that match TRBD1. The V and J ends lost 3 bases and 3 bases, in that order; junction bases with no gene match: 3. Germline V gene data show CDR1 as LNHDA and CDR2 as SQIVND (reference sequence). The CDR3 extends over 14 amino acids. CDR3 nucleotides: TGTGCCAGTAGTATCGGGACAGGGCTCTACGAGCAGTACTTC. Residues: CASSIGTGLYEQYF. Variable domain in full (rest from reference TRBV19 and TRBJ2-7): DGGITQSPKYLFRKEGQNVTLSCEQNLNHDAMYWYRQDPGQGLRLIYYSQIVNDFQKGDIAEGYSVSREKKESFPLTVTSAQKNPTAFYLCASSIGTGLYEQYFGPGTRLTVT.

This clonotype showed up many times. The chain combines TRBV19 with TRBJ1-3; D call uncertain. CDR3 length: 13 residues. Per germline, CDR1 LNHDA and CDR2 SQIVND (reference sequence). Trimming shortened V by 6 bases and J by 2 bases, and 8 bases separated the two germline ends. CDR3 region: CASSRTPGNTIYF. CDR3 in DNA: TGTGCCAGTAGCCGGACTCCTGGAAACACCATATATTTT.

Here the CDR3 DNA reads TGTGCCAGCAGCAGAACCGGGATTAGCTCCTACGAGCAGTACTTC. It codes for CASSRTGISSYEQYF. V usage is TRBV12-3 or TRBV12-4 and J usage is TRBJ2-7, with TRBD2 as a possible D gene (5 bases). V dropped 6 bases and J dropped 0 bases, with 15 bases sitting between them. The CDR3 sequence is 15 residues long.

CDR3 bases: TGTGCCAGCAGCGGCCAGGGGGGCAACTACGAGCAGTACTTC. Translating it yields CASSGQGGNYEQYF. The J gene is TRBJ2-7, the V gene TRBV7-9, with D perhaps TRBD1 (7 bases). The CDR3 loop spans 14 amino acids. The V and J ends lost 5 bases and 3 bases respectively, with 14 bases between them. Germline V gene data show CDR1 as SEHNR and CDR2 as FQNEAQ (reference sequence).